These 15 T cell receptor beta chains came from one sample sequenced in a study of blood T cells in healthy people across ages. A second PCR of 7 to 11 cycles used a sample-barcoded 5' primer and a J-beta primer mix. MiXCR was run by TCRdb on the 5' RACE reads, yielding one entry per CDR3 protein. Among about 720,000 distinct CDR3 sequences listed, 20% to 30% were seen once. The data were also submitted as part of a second study, on T cells of mothers and their children.

The sample comprised blood. Receptor source: a boy younger than 18 in good health.

The chain has TRBV5-6 and TRBJ1-4; D not resolved. The V and J ends lost 2 bases and 7 bases respectively, with 9 bases between them. Germline CDR1 is SGHDT and CDR2 is YYEEEE. The length of the CDR3 is 13 residues. DNA for the CDR3: TGTGCCAGCAGCTTCGAAGGGAGTGAAAAACTGTTTTTT. Translating gives CASSFEGSEKLFF.

The chain couples TRBV28 to TRBJ2-7; a possible D gene is TRBD2 (6 bases). V was cut by 6 bases and J by 0 bases, with 12 bases left in between. Germline-derived CDR1 and CDR2 are MDHEN and SYDVKM. The length of the CDR3 is 14 residues. The CDR3 loop is CASRAGITSYEQYF. The CDR3 DNA is TGTGCCAGCAGGGCGGGGATTACCTCCTACGAGCAGTACTTC.

This clonotype was seen more than once but under ten times. The rearrangement uses TRBV5-8 and TRBJ2-7, with 10 bases lining up with TRBD2. This CDR3 is built from 14 residues. Germline lookup yields CDR1 SGHTS and CDR2 YDEGEE. Losses at the gene ends were 9 bases for V and 5 bases for J; bases not matched to a gene: 11. The CDR3 DNA sequence: TGTGCCAACGGACCTAGCGGGAGCGCGCACGAGCAGTACTTC. This codes for CANGPSGSAHEQYF.

The rearrangement uses TRBV28 and TRBJ2-6, with TRBD2 as a possible D gene (5 bases). Looked up from germline, CDR1 is MDHEN and CDR2 is SYDVKM. Between the trimmed V and J ends, which lost 5 bases and 2 bases, there was a span of 13 bases. This CDR3 has 16 amino acids. CDR3 in DNA: TGTGCCAGCAGTCTTCTCATGGGAGCTGGGGCCAACGTCCTGACTTTC. Its translation is CASSLLMGAGANVLTF.

CDR3 protein: CASSVQISGYGYTF. CDR3 in DNA: TGTGCCAGCAGCGTACAGATATCGGGCTATGGCTACACCTTC. The chain joins TRBV9 to TRBJ1-2; unclear D gene. Per germline, CDR1 SGDLS and CDR2 YYNGEE. CDR3 size: 14 residues. V was cut by 1 base and J by 4 bases, with 11 bases left in between.

The chain has TRBV6-2 or TRBV6-3 and TRBJ2-7; D might be TRBD2 (5 bases). The CDR3 is 14 residues long. V lost 5 bases to trimming and J lost 7 bases, with 18 bases between them. CDR1 and CDR2 (germline): MNHEY, SVGEGT. This chain's CDR3 is CASSPRVPGVEQYF. CDR3 nucleotide sequence: TGTGCCAGCAGTCCCCGCGTTCCCGGGGTTGAGCAGTACTTC.

This clonotype has just a few counts. This chain joins TRBV25-1 and TRBJ2-1; D is uncertain. The CDR3 is made up of 10 amino acids. V lost 4 bases, J lost 7 bases, and 2 bases lay in between. Germline V gene sequence: CDR1 MGHDK, CDR2 SYGVNS. CDR3 bases: TGTGCCAGCAGTGGGAATGAGCAGTTCTTC. As protein: CASSGNEQFF. Together with reference TRBV25-1 and TRBJ2-1, the CDR3 gives the full variable domain: EADIYQTPRYLVIGTGKKITLECSQTMGHDKMYWYQQDPGMELHLIHYSYGVNSTEKGDLSSESTVSRIRTEHFPLTLESARPSHTSQYLCASSGNEQFFGPGTRLTVL.

This clonotype was detected ten times or more. The chain is built from TRBV4-3 and TRBJ2-1; 11 bases agree with TRBD2. Germline V gene data show CDR1 as LGHNA and CDR2 as YSLEER. The ends lost 4 bases at V and 5 bases at J; junction bases unmatched: 4. The CDR3 length is 15 residues. The CDR3 coding sequence is TGCGCCAGCAGCCGCGGACTAGCGGGTAACAATGAGCAGTTCTTC. It is translated as CASSRGLAGNNEQFF.

The CDR3 is CSARDGGQAQETQYF. The DNA of the CDR3 is TGCAGTGCTAGAGATGGGGGACAAGCCCAAGAGACCCAGTACTTC. The genes are TRBV20-1 and TRBJ2-5, with TRBD1 as a possible D gene (6 bases). V was trimmed by 0 bases and J by 1 base, leaving 12 bases between them. Germline V gene sequence: CDR1 DFQATT, CDR2 SNEGSKA (reference sequence). CDR3 length equals 15 residues.

There are a few counts of this clonotype. The rearrangement uses TRBV24-1 and TRBJ1-5; D might be TRBD1 (6 bases). CDR3 length: 16 residues. Germline V lookup: CDR1 KGHDR, CDR2 SFDVKD. V shed 2 bases and J shed 2 bases, with 12 bases lying between them. This chain's CDR3 is CATSDSLGGGNQPQHF. In DNA form, the CDR3 reads TGTGCCACCAGTGATTCGTTGGGGGGCGGCAATCAGCCCCAGCATTTT.

This clonotype was counted only a few times. The chain couples TRBV10-3 to TRBJ2-7; D is unresolved. V shed 6 bases and J shed 0 bases, with 12 bases lying between them. The CDR3 is 14 residues long. Germline V gene lookup returns CDR1 ENHRY and CDR2 SYGVKD. The CDR3 DNA follows: TGTGCCATCAGCCCTCTGGCCGACTCCTACGAGCAGTACTTC. It specifies CAISPLADSYEQYF.

This rearrangement joins TRBV20-1 to TRBJ2-7, with 11 bases fitting TRBD2. Trimming cost V 0 bases and J 3 bases; bases outside gene matches: 16. The CDR3 extends over 19 amino acids. Germline CDR1 reads DFQATT; CDR2 reads SNEGSKA (reference sequence). The CDR3 region has the DNA TGCAGTGCTAGAGATATTCAGGGAGCGACCGGGACTAGCGGCTACGAGCAGTACTTC. It yields the protein CSARDIQGATGTSGYEQYF.

This clonotype was detected only a few times. The V and J genes are TRBV19 and TRBJ2-2; D not certain. Germline CDR1 LNHDA, CDR2 SQIVND (reference sequence). V lost 9 bases, J lost 0 bases, and 17 bases lay in between. The CDR3 has 16 amino acids. The CDR3, as DNA: TGTGCCAGCCGATTAGTGGCGGCACCGAACACCGGGGAGCTGTTTTTT. Its translation: CASRLVAAPNTGELFF.

This clonotype was observed a handful of times. This sequence joins TRBV5-1 and TRBJ2-7; D is possibly TRBD2 (5 bases). Germline V gives CDR1 SGHRS, CDR2 YFSETQ. With 0 bases removed from V and 0 bases from J, the gap between germline ends came to 10 bases. The CDR3 extends over 15 amino acids. CDR3 region: CASSLEGLSSYEQYF. Written as DNA, the CDR3 is TGCGCCAGCAGCTTGGAAGGACTGAGCTCCTACGAGCAGTACTTC.

This clonotype was counted between two and nine times. The rearrangement links TRBV6-5 to TRBJ2-2; perhaps D is TRBD1 or TRBD2 (5 bases each). The CDR3 contains 13 residues. Trimming shortened V by 2 bases and J by 4 bases, and 5 bases separated the two germline ends. CDR1 and CDR2 (germline): MNHEY, SVGAGI. CDR3 sequence reads: CASSYGGTGELFF. The CDR3, as DNA: TGTGCCAGCAGTTACGGGGGCACCGGGGAGCTGTTTTTT.